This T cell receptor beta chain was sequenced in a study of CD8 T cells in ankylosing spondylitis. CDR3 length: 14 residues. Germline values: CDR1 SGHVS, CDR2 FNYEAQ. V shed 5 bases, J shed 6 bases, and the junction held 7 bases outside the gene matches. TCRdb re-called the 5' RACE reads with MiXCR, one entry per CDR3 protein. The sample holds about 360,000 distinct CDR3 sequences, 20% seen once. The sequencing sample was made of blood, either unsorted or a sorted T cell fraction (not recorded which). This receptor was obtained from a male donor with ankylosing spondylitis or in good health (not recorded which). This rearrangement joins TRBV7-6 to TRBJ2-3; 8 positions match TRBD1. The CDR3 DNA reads TGTGCCAGCAGCCAAGGGACAGGATCTGATACGCAGTATTTT. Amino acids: CASSQGTGSDTQYF.